This section outlines one T cell receptor beta chain sequence together with its context. This receptor's antigen is unknown. Base qualities are not provided; no much larger clone lies one nucleotide away. This entry comes from a study of blood T cell repertoires in COVID-19 (dated by TCRdb to 2018 to 2020). In terms of the full investigation: Samples covering the acute and convalescent phases of COVID-19 were provided by collaborators in the United States, Italy and Spain. The dataset comprised deeply sampled blood TCRbeta repertoires from subjects exposed to, actively infected with, or recovered from COVID-19. A de-identified subject ID, COVID-19 status, age in years and sex were almost always included in the sample metadata. HLA class I and class II types, where available, came from metadata supplied by the sample provider rather than from assay-based typing. The prospective study material was composed of cDNA or gDNA derived from T cells, B-cell-depleted T cells, or PBMCs. Samples were obtained from the ongoing ImmuneRACE study (first 160 participants) and from 1,254 subjects provided by 6 global collaborators. The repertoires were made available in a free public database intended to serve as a resource for research on the immune response to SARS-CoV-2.

TCRbeta CDR3 regions were amplified from genomic DNA by means of the immunoSEQ Assay, a bias-controlled multiplex PCR. Processing in the source paper ran as follows. The number of nucleated cells in each sample was estimated from the amplification of reference gene primers within the assay. To quantify the absolute abundance of each unique TCRbeta CDR3 rearrangement, sequence reads were collapsed and filtered. For each sample, productive Simpson clonality was calculated as the square root of Simpson's diversity index over productive rearrangements. TCRdb took over this immuneACCESS table, retaining in-frame rearrangements with V and J assigned. Such tables are incomplete; in checked studies, under half of the missing clones stem from an unresolved V gene, and the remainder is unexplained. V, J and clone size reflect that table, while D and trimming were determined from the DNA. The sample profile shows approximately 490,000 clones; about 85% of them were found once. Of the sample, more than 7.5% is held by the ten largest clones.

Paper-wide results and their limitations: The quantity of clinical and demographic metadata differed by source and by participant and was supplied without curation.

The CDR3 measures 15 amino acids from cysteine to phenylalanine. Only CDR3 DNA is held: 45 bases, read in frame from base 1. Trimming costs V 7 bases and J 8 bases, and their ends lie 23 bases apart. The CDR1 and CDR2 encoded by the germline V gene are MGHDK and SYGVNS. Enrolling through a virtual design, the prospective study's participants ranged in age from roughly 18 to 95 years and lived across about two dozen United States geographic areas. In the prospective study, participants were assigned to cohorts based on the clinical history participants reported in a screening survey and a study questionnaire. Recovered participants in ImmuneRACE Cohort 3 were defined as having two consecutive negative NP/OP PCR tests, clearance from a healthcare professional, or resolution of symptoms. In the prospective study, mobile phlebotomists collected whole blood, serum and a nasopharyngeal or oropharyngeal swab from each participant. Over an approximately 2-month period, participants in the prospective study had the option of providing additional blood draws and questionnaires. Blood samples from the prospective study were shipped frozen or at room temperature prior to DNA extraction.

Recombination linked TRBV25-1 to TRBJ1-2; the D segment could be TRBD1, given 5 matching bases. The material sequenced was PBMCs or T cells enriched from blood (not recorded which). This sequence originates from an older woman who had recovered from COVID-19. The nucleotides are TGTGCCAGCACCCCTGGGGGGGGAGTAGGACACGGCTACACCTTC. Protein translation: CASTPGGGVGHGYTF.